What follows describes a single TCR beta chain. This entry comes from a study of control samples from healthy donors and cancer patients. Profiling relied on immunoSEQ multiplex PCR, and the TCRdb table lists in-frame clones only, not all of them. The sample contains around 30,000 clones, under 95% of which appear only once. Trimming cost V 0 bases and J 6 bases, with 7 bases left between them. Germline V gene sequence: CDR1 SGHTS, CDR2 YDEGEE. The CDR3 sequence is 13 residues long. The source of this sequence is a middle-aged man with colorectal cancer. This chain uses TRBV5-8 with TRBJ1-5; D is uncertain. The sequencing sample was made of PBMCs. The CDR3: CASSLEVVQPQHF. The CDR3 DNA reads TGTGCCAGCAGCTTGGAAGTGGTTCAGCCCCAGCATTTT.